This TCR beta chain was recovered during a study of blood T cell repertoires in COVID-19. Overall study: Sites in the United States, Italy and Spain provided acute and convalescent COVID-19 samples.

The CDR3 is 18 amino acids. Looked up from germline, CDR1 is SGHRS and CDR2 is YFSETQ. J lost 0 bases, V lost 4 bases, and 9 bases had no gene match. The assay was immunoSEQ multiplex PCR, and TCRdb's table has in-frame clones only and misses some. The table shows approximately 89,000 clones, with roughly 87% occurring only once. Sequencing input: peripheral blood. The source is a man between 65 and 85 years old with acute or convalescent COVID-19. The chain recombines TRBV5-1 with TRBJ2-6; TRBD1 matches 8 bases. CDR3 nucleotides: TGCGCCAGCAGCGTTGACGGGACAGGAAACTCTGGGGCCAACGTCCTGACTTTC. It is translated as CASSVDGTGNSGANVLTF. Full variable domain (missing parts from reference TRBV5-1 and TRBJ2-6): KAGVTQTPRYLIKTRGQQVTLSCSPISGHRSVSWYQQTPGQGLQFLFEYFSETQRNKGNFPGRFSGRQFSNSRSEMNVSTLELGDSALYLCASSVDGTGNSGANVLTFGAGSRLTVL.